These 4 T cell receptor beta chains originate from one sample sequenced in a study of blood T cells in healthy people across ages. Using a J-beta primer mix together with a sample-barcoded 5' primer, a second PCR was run for roughly 7 to 12 cycles. TCRdb analysed the 5' RACE reads with MiXCR anew, one entry per CDR3 protein. The sample carries approximately 900,000 distinct CDR3 sequences, roughly 43% recorded once. Sequencing was done on a sample of blood. The receptors originated from a man aged 25-40 years in good health.

V usage is TRBV24-1 and J usage is TRBJ2-1, with 8 bases fitting TRBD2. The trim removed 4 bases at V and 8 bases at J, leaving 12 bases unmatched. The CDR3 length is 16 residues. CDR1 is KGHDR and CDR2 is SFDVKD in the germline V gene. This chain's CDR3 is CATSEVAGGLSHEQFF. The CDR3 nucleotides are TGTGCCACCAGTGAGGTGGCGGGGGGATTGAGCCATGAGCAGTTCTTC.

The rearrangement links TRBV27 to TRBJ2-5; TRBD1 aligns across 7 bases. The last part of the DNA fits TRBJ2-7 better; the J call may be wrong. The CDR3 has 14 amino acids. The V gene's germline CDR1 is MNHEY and CDR2 SMNVEV (reference sequence). The chain's CDR3 is CASIADRDQHEQYF. For the CDR3, the DNA is TGTGCCAGCATCGCCGACAGGGATCAACACGAGCAGTACTTC.

The rearrangement uses TRBV2 and TRBJ2-3; possible D gene TRBD1, 6 bases. Deletions cut 0 bases from V and 5 bases from J, with 12 bases between. The CDR3 has 15 amino acids. Germline V gives CDR1 SNHLY, CDR2 FYNNEI. This chain's CDR3 is CASSEATGRQDTQYF. The CDR3 DNA follows: TGTGCCAGCAGTGAAGCGACAGGACGGCAAGATACGCAGTATTTT.

Concerning this clonotype: Sequence at one end of the junction differs from germline and may be a read error. This chain links TRBV11-2 with TRBJ2-7; 9 bases are shared with TRBD1. CDR1 SGHAT and CDR2 FQNNGV come from the germline V gene. The CDR3 covers 15 residues. The DNA for the CDR3 is TGTGCCAGCAGCCAGGCGGGACAGGGTAGCCACGAGCTGTACTTC. Its translation: CASSQAGQGSHELYF.